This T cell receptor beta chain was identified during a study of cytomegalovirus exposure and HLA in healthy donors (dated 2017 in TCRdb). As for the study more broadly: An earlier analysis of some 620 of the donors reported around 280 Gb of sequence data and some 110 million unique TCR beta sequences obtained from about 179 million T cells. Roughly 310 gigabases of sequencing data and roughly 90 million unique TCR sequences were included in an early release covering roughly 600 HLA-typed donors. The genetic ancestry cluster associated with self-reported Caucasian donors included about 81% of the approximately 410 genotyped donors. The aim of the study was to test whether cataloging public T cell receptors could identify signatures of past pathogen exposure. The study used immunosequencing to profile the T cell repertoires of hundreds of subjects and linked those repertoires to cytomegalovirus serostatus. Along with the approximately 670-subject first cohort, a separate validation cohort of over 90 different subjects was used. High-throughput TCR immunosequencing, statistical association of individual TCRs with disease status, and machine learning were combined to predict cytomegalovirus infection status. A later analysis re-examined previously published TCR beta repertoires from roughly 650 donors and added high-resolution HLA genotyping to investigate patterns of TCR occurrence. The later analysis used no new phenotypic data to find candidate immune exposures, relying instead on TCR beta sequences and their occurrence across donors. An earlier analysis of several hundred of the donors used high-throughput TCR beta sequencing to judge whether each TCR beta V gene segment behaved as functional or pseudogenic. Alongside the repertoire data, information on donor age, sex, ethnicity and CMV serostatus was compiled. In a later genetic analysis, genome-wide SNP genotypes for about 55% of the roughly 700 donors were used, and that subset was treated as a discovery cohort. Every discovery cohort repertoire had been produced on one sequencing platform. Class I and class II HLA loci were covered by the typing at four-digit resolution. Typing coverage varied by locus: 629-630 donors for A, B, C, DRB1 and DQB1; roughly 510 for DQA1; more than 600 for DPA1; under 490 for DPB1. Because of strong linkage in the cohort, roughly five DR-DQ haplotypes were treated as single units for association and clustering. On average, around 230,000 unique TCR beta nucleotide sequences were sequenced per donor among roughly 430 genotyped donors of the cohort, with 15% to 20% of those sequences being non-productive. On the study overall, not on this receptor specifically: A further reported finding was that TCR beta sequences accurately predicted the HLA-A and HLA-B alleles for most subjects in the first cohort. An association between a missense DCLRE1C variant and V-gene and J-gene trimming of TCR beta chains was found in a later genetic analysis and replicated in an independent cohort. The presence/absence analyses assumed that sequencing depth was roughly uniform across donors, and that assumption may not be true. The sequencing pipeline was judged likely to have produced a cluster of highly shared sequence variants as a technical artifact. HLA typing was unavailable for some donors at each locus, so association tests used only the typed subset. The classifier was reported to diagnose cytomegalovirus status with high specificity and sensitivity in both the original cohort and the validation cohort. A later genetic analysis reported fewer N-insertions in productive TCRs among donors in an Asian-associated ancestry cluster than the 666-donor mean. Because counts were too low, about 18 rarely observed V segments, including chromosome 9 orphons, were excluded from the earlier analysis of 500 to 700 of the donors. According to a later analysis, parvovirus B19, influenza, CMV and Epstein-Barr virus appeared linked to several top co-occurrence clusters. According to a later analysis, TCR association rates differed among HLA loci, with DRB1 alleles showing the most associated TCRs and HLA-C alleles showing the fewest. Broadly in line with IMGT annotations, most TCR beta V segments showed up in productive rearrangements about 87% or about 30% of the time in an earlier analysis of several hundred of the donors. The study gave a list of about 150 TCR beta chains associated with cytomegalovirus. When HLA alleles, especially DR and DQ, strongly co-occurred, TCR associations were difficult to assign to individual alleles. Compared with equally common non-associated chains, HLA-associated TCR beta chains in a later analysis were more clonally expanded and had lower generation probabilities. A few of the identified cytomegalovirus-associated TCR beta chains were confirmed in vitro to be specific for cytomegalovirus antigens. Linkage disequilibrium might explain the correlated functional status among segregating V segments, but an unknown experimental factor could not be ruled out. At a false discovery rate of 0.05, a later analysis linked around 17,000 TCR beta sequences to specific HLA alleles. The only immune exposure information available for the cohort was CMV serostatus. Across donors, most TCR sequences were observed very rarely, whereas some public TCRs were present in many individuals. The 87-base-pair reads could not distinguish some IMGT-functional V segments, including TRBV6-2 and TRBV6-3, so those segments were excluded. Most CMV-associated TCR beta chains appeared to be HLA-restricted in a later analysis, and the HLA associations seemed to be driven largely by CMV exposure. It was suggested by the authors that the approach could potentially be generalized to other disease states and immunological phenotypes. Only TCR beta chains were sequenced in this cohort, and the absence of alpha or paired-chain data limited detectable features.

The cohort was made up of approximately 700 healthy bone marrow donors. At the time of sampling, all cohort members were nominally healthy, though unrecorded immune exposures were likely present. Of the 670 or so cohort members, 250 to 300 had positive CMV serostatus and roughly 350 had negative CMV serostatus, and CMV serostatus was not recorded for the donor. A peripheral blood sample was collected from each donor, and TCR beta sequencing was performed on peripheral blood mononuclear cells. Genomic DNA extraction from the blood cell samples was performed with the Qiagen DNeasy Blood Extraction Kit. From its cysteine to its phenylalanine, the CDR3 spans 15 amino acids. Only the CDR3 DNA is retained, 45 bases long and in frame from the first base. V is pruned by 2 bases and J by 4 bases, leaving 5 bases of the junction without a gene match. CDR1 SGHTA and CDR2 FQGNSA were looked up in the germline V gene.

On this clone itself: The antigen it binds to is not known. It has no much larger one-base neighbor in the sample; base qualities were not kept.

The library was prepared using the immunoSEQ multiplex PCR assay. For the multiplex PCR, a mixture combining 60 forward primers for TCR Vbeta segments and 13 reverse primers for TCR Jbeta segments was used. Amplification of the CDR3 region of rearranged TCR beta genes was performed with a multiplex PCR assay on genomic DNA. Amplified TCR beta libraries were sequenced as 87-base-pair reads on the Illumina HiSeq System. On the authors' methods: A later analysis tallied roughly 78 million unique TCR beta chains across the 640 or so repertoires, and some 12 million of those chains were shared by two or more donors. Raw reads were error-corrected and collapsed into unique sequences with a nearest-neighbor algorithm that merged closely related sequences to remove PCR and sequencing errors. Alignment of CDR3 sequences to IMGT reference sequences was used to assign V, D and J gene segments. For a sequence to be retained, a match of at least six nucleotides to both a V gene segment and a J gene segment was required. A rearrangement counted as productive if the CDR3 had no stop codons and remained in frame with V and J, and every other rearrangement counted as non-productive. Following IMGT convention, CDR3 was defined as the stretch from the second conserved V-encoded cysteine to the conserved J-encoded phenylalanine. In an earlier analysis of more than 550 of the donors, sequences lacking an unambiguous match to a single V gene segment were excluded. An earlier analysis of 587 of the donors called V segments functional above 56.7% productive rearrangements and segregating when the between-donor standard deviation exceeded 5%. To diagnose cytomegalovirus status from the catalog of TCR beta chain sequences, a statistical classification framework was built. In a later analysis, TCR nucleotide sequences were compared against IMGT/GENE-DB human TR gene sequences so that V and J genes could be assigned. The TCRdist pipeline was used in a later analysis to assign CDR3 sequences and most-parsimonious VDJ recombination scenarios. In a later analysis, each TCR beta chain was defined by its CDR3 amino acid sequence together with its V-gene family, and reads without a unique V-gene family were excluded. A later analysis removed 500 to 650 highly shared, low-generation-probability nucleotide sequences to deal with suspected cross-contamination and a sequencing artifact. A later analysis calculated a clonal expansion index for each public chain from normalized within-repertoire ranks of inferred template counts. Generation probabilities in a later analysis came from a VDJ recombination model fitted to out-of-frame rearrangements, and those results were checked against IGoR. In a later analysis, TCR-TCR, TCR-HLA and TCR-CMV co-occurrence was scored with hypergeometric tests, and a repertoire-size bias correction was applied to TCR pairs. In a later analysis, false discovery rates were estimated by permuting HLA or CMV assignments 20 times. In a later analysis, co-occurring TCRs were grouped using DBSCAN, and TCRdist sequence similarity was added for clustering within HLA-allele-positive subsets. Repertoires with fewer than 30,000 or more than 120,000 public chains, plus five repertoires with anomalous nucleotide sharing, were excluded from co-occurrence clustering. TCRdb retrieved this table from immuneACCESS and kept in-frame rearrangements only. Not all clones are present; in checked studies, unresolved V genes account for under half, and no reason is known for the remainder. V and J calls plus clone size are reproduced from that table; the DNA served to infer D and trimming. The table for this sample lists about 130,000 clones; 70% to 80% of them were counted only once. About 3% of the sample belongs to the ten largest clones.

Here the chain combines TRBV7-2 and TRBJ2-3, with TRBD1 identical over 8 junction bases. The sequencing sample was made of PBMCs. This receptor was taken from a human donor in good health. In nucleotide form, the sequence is TGTGCCAGCAGCTTACGACAGGGGTTGGCAGATACGCAGTATTTT. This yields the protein CASSLRQGLADTQYF. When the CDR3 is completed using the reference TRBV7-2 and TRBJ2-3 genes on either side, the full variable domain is GAGVSQSPSNKVTEKGKDVELRCDPISGHTALYWYRQSLGQGLEFLIYFQGNSAPDKSGLPSDRFSAERTGGSVSTLTIQRTQQEDSAVYLCASSLRQGLADTQYFGPGTRLTVL.